These 18 T cell receptor beta chains were sequenced from one sample in a study of T cells in Graves' hyperthyroidism and ophthalmopathy. The CDR3 regions of TCR beta were amplified from RNA transcripts. When the TCR CDR3 underwent first-round RT-PCR, the HTBI primer set was used. TCRdb re-analysed the multiplex PCR reads in MiXCR, keeping a single row per CDR3 protein. The table includes about 600,000 distinct CDR3 sequences, approximately 15% detected once. Sample: blood. Receptors were obtained from a woman in her thirties or forties with Graves' ophthalmopathy.

V is TRBV4-2 and J is TRBJ2-7; perhaps TRBD2 as D (6 bases). This CDR3 has 15 amino acids. V lost 0 bases, J lost 0 bases, and 9 bases lay in between. Germline V gene lookup returns CDR1 LGHNA and CDR2 YNFKEQ. DNA of the CDR3: TGTGCCAGCAGCCAAGAGGTAGCGGACTCCTACGAGCAGTACTTC. Amino acid sequence: CASSQEVADSYEQYF.

The genes are TRBV2 and TRBJ2-2; D may be TRBD2 (6 bases). Trimming took 10 bases from V and 3 from J, leaving 21 bases between them. The CDR3 is made up of 16 amino acids. Germline V gene sequence: CDR1 SNHLY, CDR2 FYNNEI. The CDR3 spells CAIDRTGTGDTGELFF. The CDR3 region has the DNA TGTGCCATCGACCGGACCGGGACGGGGGACACCGGGGAGCTGTTTTTT.

This clonotype was seen repeatedly, ten times or more. The rearrangement joins TRBV2 to TRBJ2-1; 7 nucleotides line up with TRBD2. Germline CDR1 reads SNHLY; CDR2 reads FYNNEI. The length of the CDR3 is 16 residues. V trimming: 2 bases; J trimming: 6 bases; junction bases outside the gene matches: 10. The CDR3 bases are TGTGCCAGCAGTGAACGTATGGCGGGAGTTGGCAATGAGCAGTTCTTC. Amino acid sequence: CASSERMAGVGNEQFF.

At least ten counts were recorded for this clonotype. This chain connects TRBV12-3 or TRBV12-4 to TRBJ2-3, with TRBD2 matching over 7 bases. V trimming: 2 bases; J trimming: 0 bases; junction bases outside the gene matches: 14. This CDR3 is built from 19 residues. The CDR3 region has the DNA TGTGCCAGCAGTTTACGTTTTGGACTAGAAGACCGCAGCACAGATACGCAGTATTTT. Translating it yields CASSLRFGLEDRSTDTQYF.

The table lists this clonotype with many counts. V usage is TRBV7-9 and J usage is TRBJ2-1; no definite D call. Trimming left V 1 base short and J 5 bases short, with 3 bases between. The CDR3 has 12 residues. Germline values: CDR1 SEHNR, CDR2 FQNEAQ (reference sequence). The CDR3 bases are TGTGCCAGCAGCTTAGATAACAATGAGCAGTTCTTC. This encodes CASSLDNNEQFF.

This clonotype was found many times. V is TRBV7-9 and J is TRBJ2-1; no clear D. Germline V gives CDR1 SEHNR, CDR2 FQNEAQ (reference sequence). V lost 8 bases and J lost 3, with 5 bases in between. The CDR3 has 11 residues. The CDR3 DNA follows: TGTGCCAGCGCCCACTACAATGAGCAGTTCTTC. Protein sequence: CASAHYNEQFF.

This clonotype was observed a few times. V gene TRBV3-1 combines with J gene TRBJ2-5; the match to TRBD2 covers 8 bases. V was clipped by 0 bases and J by 5 bases; unmatched bases: 2. Germline V gene lookup returns CDR1 LGHDT and CDR2 YNNKEL (reference sequence). This CDR3 region has 14 residues. Here the CDR3 DNA reads TGTGCCAGCAGCCAAGATACGGGGGGGGAGACCCAGTACTTC. This codes for CASSQDTGGETQYF.

This clonotype appeared many times. This chain uses TRBV5-1 with TRBJ2-5, with TRBD1 identical over 7 bases. This CDR3 contains 14 residues. From germline, CDR1 is SGHRS and CDR2 YFSETQ. J gave up 2 bases and V 0 bases, and 1 base lay outside the gene matches. The CDR3 region is CASSLVGQQETQYF. In DNA, the CDR3 is TGCGCCAGCAGCTTGGTGGGACAGCAAGAGACCCAGTACTTC.

The chain uses TRBV18 and TRBJ2-2, with 7 bases lining up with TRBD2. The CDR3 spans 15 residues. V trimming: 6 bases; J trimming: 6 bases; junction bases outside the gene matches: 10. The germline V gene encodes CDR1 KGHSH and CDR2 LQKENI. This CDR3 is CASSRDYQGPGELFF. DNA of the CDR3: TGTGCCAGCTCTCGGGACTACCAAGGGCCCGGGGAGCTGTTTTTT.

This clonotype was recorded at least ten times. The CDR3 DNA follows: TGTGCCTGGAACGGGTTTAGCACAGATACGCAGTATTTT. This codes for CAWNGFSTDTQYF. The J gene is TRBJ2-3, the V gene TRBV30; no clear D. The CDR3 length is 13 residues. CDR1 and CDR2 (germline): GTSNPN, SVGIG (reference sequence). V lost 4 bases, J lost 0 bases, and 8 bases lay in between.

This chain joins TRBV7-3 and TRBJ1-4; tentatively, D is TRBD1 (5 bases). CDR3 length: 13 amino acids. Germline lookup yields CDR1 SGHTA and CDR2 FQGTGA. V was clipped by 3 bases and J by 11 bases, with 13 bases between them. The CDR3 DNA reads TGTGCCAGCAGCTTTGTCCAGGGAGGGAAACTGTTTTTT. The encoded protein is CASSFVQGGKLFF.

In its sample, this clonotype was seen a few times. A read error may produce the germline difference seen at one junction end. This chain joins TRBV5-1 and TRBJ2-5; D unresolved. Germline V CDR1 and CDR2: SGHRS, YFSETQ. The CDR3 totals 13 residues. The CDR3 is CASSQDSTGLVHF. CDR3 nucleotide sequence: TGCGCCAGCAGCCAAGATTCGACCGGGTTAGTGCACTTC.

This clonotype has a handful of counts. This sequence joins TRBV6-5 and TRBJ1-3; D is unresolved. Trimming took 2 bases from V and 9 from J, leaving 11 bases between them. From germline, CDR1 is MNHEY and CDR2 SVGAGI. The CDR3 length is 13 residues. The CDR3 region has the DNA TGTGCCAGCAGTTACGGAGAGGGTGGCACCATATATTTT. This translates into CASSYGEGGTIYF.

The CDR3 region is CASSKNRVPYEQYF. The CDR3, as DNA: TGTGCCAGCTCTAAGAACAGGGTACCCTACGAGCAGTACTTC. The rearrangement links TRBV28 to TRBJ2-7, with D possibly being TRBD1 (6 bases). From germline, CDR1 is MDHEN and CDR2 SYDVKM. Deletions cut 8 bases from V and 2 bases from J, with 16 bases between. The CDR3 is 14 residues long.

This clonotype was seen many times. The genes are TRBV20-1 and TRBJ2-1; the match to TRBD2 covers 8 bases. Germline V CDR1 and CDR2: DFQATT, SNEGSKA (reference sequence). The CDR3 has 15 amino acids. V was clipped by 6 bases and J by 2 bases; unmatched bases: 9. The CDR3, as DNA: TGCAGTGCCGCCCTCACTAGCGGAACCTACAATGAGCAGTTCTTC. It translates to CSAALTSGTYNEQFF.

This clonotype was picked up many times. V is TRBV6-1 and J is TRBJ1-5; TRBD1 aligns across 7 bases. V trimming: 7 bases; J trimming: 6 bases; junction bases outside the gene matches: 6. CDR3 length: 13 residues. Germline V gene data show CDR1 as MNHNS and CDR2 as SASEGT. The DNA for the CDR3 is TGTGCCAGCACCGAGGGGGCGCGTCAGCCCCAGCATTTT. Translation: CASTEGARQPQHF.

This clonotype was recorded many times. The V call is TRBV7-9, the J call TRBJ2-5; possibly TRBD1 or TRBD2 for D (5 bases each). The V end was cut by 0 bases, the J end by 7 bases, with 9 bases between. The CDR3 totals 13 residues. Germline CDR1 and CDR2: SEHNR and FQNEAQ (reference sequence). CDR3 loop: CASSLAAGGTQYF. CDR3 DNA: TGTGCCAGCAGCTTAGCGGCTGGGGGGACCCAGTACTTC. Looking up the rest from reference TRBV7-9 and TRBJ2-5 gives the full variable domain: DTGVSQNPRHKITKRGQNVTFRCDPISEHNRLYWYRQTLGQGPEFLTYFQNEAQLEKSRLLSDRFSAERPKGSFSTLEIQRTEQGDSAMYLCASSLAAGGTQYFGPGTRLLVL.

J is TRBJ1-1 and V is TRBV9; D is perhaps TRBD1 (5 bases). Trimming stripped 0 bases from V and 0 bases from J, with 12 bases between. The CDR3 runs to 16 residues. CDR1 SGDLS and CDR2 YYNGEE come from the germline V gene. CDR3 sequence (DNA): TGTGCCAGCAGCGTAGCAACAGGTTTCATGAACACTGAAGCTTTCTTT. Its protein product is CASSVATGFMNTEAFF.